The clone carrying this T cell receptor beta chain has only a few counts. Its antigen is unknown. The CDR3 is 20 amino acids. CDR1 is SGHTA and CDR2 is FQGNSA in the germline V gene. J lost 0 bases, V lost 3 bases, and 8 bases had no gene match. This sample is drawn from a study of T cells in Graves' hyperthyroidism and ophthalmopathy. Study background: Peripheral blood was collected at initial diagnosis, before any treatment.

Study-level results: Model-based prediction identified ophthalmopathy a median approximately 6.2 months prior to its onset.

Amplification targeted TCR beta CDR3 regions from RNA transcripts. HTBI primers were used for first-round RT-PCR of the TCR CDR3. TCRdb re-called the multiplex PCR reads with MiXCR, one entry per CDR3 protein. The table includes some 180,000 distinct CDR3 sequences, about 18% detected once. Subjects aged 18 to 65 presented with newly diagnosed hyperthyroidism of less than 2 months' duration. The chain carries TRBV7-2 and TRBJ2-1; 16 positions match TRBD2. The specimen sequenced was blood. The TCR was taken from a woman in her forties or fifties with Graves' hyperthyroidism. CDR3 DNA: TGTGCCAGCAGCTTGGGGACTAGCGGGGGGGCGTCAGGCTCCTACAATGAGCAGTTCTTC. It yields the protein CASSLGTSGGASGSYNEQFF.